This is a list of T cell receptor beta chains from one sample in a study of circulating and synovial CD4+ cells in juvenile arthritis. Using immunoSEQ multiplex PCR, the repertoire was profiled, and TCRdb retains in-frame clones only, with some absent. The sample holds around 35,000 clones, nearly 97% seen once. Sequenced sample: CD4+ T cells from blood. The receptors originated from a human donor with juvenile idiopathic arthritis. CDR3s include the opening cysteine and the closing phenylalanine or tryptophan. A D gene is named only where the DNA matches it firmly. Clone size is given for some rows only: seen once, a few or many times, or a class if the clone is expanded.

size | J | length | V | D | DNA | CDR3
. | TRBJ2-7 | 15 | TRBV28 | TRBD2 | TGTGCCAGCAGTTCCACTAGCGGGCGGCCCTACGAGCAGTACTTC | CASSSTSGRPYEQYF
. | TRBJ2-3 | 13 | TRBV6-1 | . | TGTGCCAGCAGTACCCGGTTCACAGATACGCAGTATTTT | CASSTRFTDTQYF
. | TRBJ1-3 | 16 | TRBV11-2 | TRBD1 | TGTGCCAGCAGCTTGACAGGGGTTAGTCCTGGAAACACCATATATTTT | CASSLTGVSPGNTIYF
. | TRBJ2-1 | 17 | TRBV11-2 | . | TGTGCCAGCAGCCCCCTCAGCGGGCGGTCCTCCTACAATGAGCAGTTCTTC | CASSPLSGRSSYNEQFF
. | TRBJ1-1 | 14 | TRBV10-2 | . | TGCGCCAGCAGTGAGTCGTGGTGGAGGCCTGAAGCTTTCTTT | CASSESWWRPEAFF
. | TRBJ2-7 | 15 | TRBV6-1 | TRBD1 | TGTGCCAGCAGTGGAGGTACAGGGGGCTTTTACGAGCAGTACTTC | CASSGGTGGFYEQYF
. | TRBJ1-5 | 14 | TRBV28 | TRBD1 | TGTGCCAGCAGTTCGGGACAGTTCAATCAGCCCCAGCATTTT | CASSSGQFNQPQHF
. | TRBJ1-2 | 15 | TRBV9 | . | TGTGCCAGCAGCGTAGAAGGGCAGGGTTACTATGGCTACACCTTC | CASSVEGQGYYGYTF
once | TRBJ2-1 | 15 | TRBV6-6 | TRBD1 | TGTGCCAGCAGTTATCCACTTCAGGGGGACAGCAAGCAGTTCTTC | CASSYPLQGDSKQFF
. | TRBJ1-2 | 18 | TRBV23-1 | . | TGCGCCAGCAGTCAATCGGGTTTCCGGGACATTAGATTTTATGGCTACACCTTC | CASSQSGFRDIRFYGYTF
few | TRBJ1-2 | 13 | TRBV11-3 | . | TGTGCCAGCAGCTCCTCGGACAGCTCCGGCTACACCTTC | CASSSSDSSGYTF
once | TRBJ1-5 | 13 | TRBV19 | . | TGTGCCAGTAGTATTAACAACAATCAGCCCCAGCATTTT | CASSINNNQPQHF
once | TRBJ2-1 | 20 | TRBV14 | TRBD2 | TGTGCCAGCAGCGCCGGACTAGCGGGGGAGATATCAGGTCCAACCGATGAGCAGTTCTTC | CASSAGLAGEISGPTDEQFF
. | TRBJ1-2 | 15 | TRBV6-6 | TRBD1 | TGTGCCAGCAGTTTGACAGGGGGAGAGAATTATGGCTACACCTTC | CASSLTGGENYGYTF
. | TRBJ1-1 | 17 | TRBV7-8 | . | TGTGCCAGCAGTCGCCGGGACATTGTTTTTATGAACACTGAAGCTTTCTTT | CASSRRDIVFMNTEAFF
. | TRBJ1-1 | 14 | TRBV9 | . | TGTGCCAGCACCGTAACAGACAGATCCACTGAAGCTTTCTTT | CASTVTDRSTEAFF
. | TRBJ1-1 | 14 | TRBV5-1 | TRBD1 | TGCGCCAGCGCTACCGGACAGGGGCTCACTGAAGCTTTCTTT | CASATGQGLTEAFF
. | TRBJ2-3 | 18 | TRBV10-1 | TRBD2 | TGCGCCAGCAGTGAGTATACCGGGACTAAGATGAACACAGATACGCAGTATTTT | CASSEYTGTKMNTDTQYF
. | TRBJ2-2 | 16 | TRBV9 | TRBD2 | TGTGCCGCGTCACGCCTAGCGGCCCCGAACACCGGGGAGCTGTTTTTT | CAASRLAAPNTGELFF
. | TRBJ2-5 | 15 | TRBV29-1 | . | TGCAGCGTTGAAGATCGCAGGGCAGGTCGGGAGACCCAGTACTTC | CSVEDRRAGRETQYF
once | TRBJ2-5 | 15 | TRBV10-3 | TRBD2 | TGTGCCATCAGTGGGATAGCGGGGGGGTTTAAGACCCAGTACTTC | CAISGIAGGFKTQYF
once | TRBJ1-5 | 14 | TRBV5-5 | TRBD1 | TGTGCCAGCAGCCTAGAGGGGGCAAATCAGCCCCAGCATTTT | CASSLEGANQPQHF
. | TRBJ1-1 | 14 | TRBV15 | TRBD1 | TGTGCCACCAGCGACCCCAAAGACAGGGCTGAAGCTTTCTTT | CATSDPKDRAEAFF
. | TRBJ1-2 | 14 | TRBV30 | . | TGTGCCCTAGGGCGGGAATCGGCTAACTATGGCTACACCTTC | CALGRESANYGYTF
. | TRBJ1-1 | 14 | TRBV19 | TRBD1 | TGTGCCAGTAGTCAAAGGGGGCGCGGGACTGAAGCTTTCTTT | CASSQRGRGTEAFF
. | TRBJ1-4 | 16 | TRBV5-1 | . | TGCGCCAGCAGCTGGGTTACGGGGGCAACTAATGAAAAACTGTTTTTT | CASSWVTGATNEKLFF
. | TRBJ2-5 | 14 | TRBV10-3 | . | TGTGCCATCAGTGAGTCGGGAGGGGGTGAGACCCAGTACTTC | CAISESGGGETQYF
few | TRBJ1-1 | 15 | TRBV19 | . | TGTGCCAGTAGCCCAGACCGGGGGAAGTACGCTGAAGCTTTCTTT | CASSPDRGKYAEAFF
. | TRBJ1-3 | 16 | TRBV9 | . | TGTGCCAGCAGCCGGGTCGGGCAGGGGTCAGGAAACACCATATATTTT | CASSRVGQGSGNTIYF
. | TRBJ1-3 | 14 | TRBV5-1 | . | TGCGCCAGCAGCCCACAGGGCGGCGGAAACACCATATATTTT | CASSPQGGGNTIYF
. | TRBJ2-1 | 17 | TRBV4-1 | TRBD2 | TGCGCCAGCAGCCCCCGGGGAGCGGGGGGGCCGATAGGTGAGCAGTTCTTC | CASSPRGAGGPIGEQFF
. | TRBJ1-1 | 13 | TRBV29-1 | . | TGCAGCGTCGCAGGGTTAATGAACACTGAAGCTTTCTTT | CSVAGLMNTEAFF
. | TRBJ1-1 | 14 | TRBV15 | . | TGTGCCACCAGCAGGGACCCGTGGGGCAGTGAAGCTTTCTTT | CATSRDPWGSEAFF
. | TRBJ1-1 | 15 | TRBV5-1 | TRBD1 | TGCGCCACCAGCCCGATGGACAGGGATAACACTGAAGCTTTCTTT | CATSPMDRDNTEAFF
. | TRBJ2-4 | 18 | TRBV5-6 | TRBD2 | TGTGCCAGCAGCCCACTCCGGGAGGGGATAATAGCCAAAAACATTCAGTACTTC | CASSPLREGIIAKNIQYF
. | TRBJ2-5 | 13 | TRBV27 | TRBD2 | TGTGCCAGCAGTCCCGGGGGGTGGGAGACCCAGTACTTC | CASSPGGWETQYF
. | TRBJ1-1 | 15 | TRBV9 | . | TGTGCCAGCAGCCCCAGTAGCTTACAGGGTAGTGAAGCTTTCTTT | CASSPSSLQGSEAFF